This section outlines one T cell receptor beta chain sequence together with its context. No antigen is known for it. Base-call qualities are not available, and no considerably larger clone is one nucleotide away. TCRbeta CDR3 regions were amplified from genomic DNA using the immunoSEQ Assay, a bias-controlled multiplex PCR. From the authors' description of their analysis: Within the assay, amplification of reference gene primers was used to estimate how many nucleated cells each sample contained. To quantify the absolute abundance of each unique TCRbeta CDR3 rearrangement, sequence reads were collapsed and filtered. For each sample, productive Simpson clonality was calculated by taking the square root of Simpson's diversity index across productive rearrangements. As stored in TCRdb, this immuneACCESS dataset retains in-frame rearrangements with V and J assigned. A fraction of the clones does not appear; measured against another copy, unresolved V genes explain less than half of the discrepancy, and the remainder lacks a known reason. Clone size and V and J calls were adopted from that table, with D and trimming inferred from the DNA. The sample has 95,000 to 100,000 clones on record, 70% to 90% of them singletons. Of the sample, approximately 10% is held by the ten largest clones.

This record comes from a study of blood T cell repertoires in COVID-19 (dated by TCRdb to the early 2020s). The study in broad terms: Samples from collaborators originated in the United States, Italy and Spain and spanned both the acute and convalescent phases of COVID-19. The repertoires were released in a freely available public database meant as a resource for research on the immune response to SARS-CoV-2. The dataset comprised deeply sampled blood TCRbeta repertoires from subjects exposed to, actively infected with, or recovered from COVID-19. The sample metadata nearly always contained a de-identified subject ID, COVID-19 status, age in years and sex. Samples were obtained from the ongoing ImmuneRACE study (first 160 participants) and from 1,254 subjects provided by 6 global collaborators. Where available, HLA class I and class II types were obtained from metadata supplied by the sample provider rather than from assay-based typing. The material from the prospective study consisted of cDNA or gDNA derived from T cells, B-cell-depleted T cells, or PBMCs. Overall results and qualifications from the work: The amount of clinical and demographic metadata varied by source and participant and was provided uncurated.

Between the V and J ends, shortened by 4 bases and 0 bases respectively, the junction contains 5 bases. The CDR1 and CDR2 encoded by the germline V gene are SGHRS and YFSETQ. There are 14 amino acids in the CDR3, from cysteine to phenylalanine inclusive. Of the read, only the CDR3 DNA is kept; its 42 bases are in frame from base 1. The collaborating institutions used their own protocols to collect whole blood in K2EDTA tubes. Collaborator samples were shipped for TCRbeta analysis as frozen whole blood, isolated PBMCs, or DNA extracted from either sample type. This receptor was taken from a woman in her 30s with acute or convalescent COVID-19. Source material: peripheral blood. The rearranged segments are TRBV5-1 and TRBJ2-6, with the D gene not confidently named. The DNA sequence is given as TGCGCCAGCAGCCCGAGCTCTGGGGCCAACGTCCTGACTTTC. Translated, it reads CASSPSSGANVLTF. Reference TRBV5-1 and TRBJ2-6 proteins supply the regions before and after the CDR3; the full variable domain is: KAGVTQTPRYLIKTRGQQVTLSCSPISGHRSVSWYQQTPGQGLQFLFEYFSETQRNKGNFPGRFSGRQFSNSRSEMNVSTLELGDSALYLCASSPSSGANVLTFGAGSRLTVL.